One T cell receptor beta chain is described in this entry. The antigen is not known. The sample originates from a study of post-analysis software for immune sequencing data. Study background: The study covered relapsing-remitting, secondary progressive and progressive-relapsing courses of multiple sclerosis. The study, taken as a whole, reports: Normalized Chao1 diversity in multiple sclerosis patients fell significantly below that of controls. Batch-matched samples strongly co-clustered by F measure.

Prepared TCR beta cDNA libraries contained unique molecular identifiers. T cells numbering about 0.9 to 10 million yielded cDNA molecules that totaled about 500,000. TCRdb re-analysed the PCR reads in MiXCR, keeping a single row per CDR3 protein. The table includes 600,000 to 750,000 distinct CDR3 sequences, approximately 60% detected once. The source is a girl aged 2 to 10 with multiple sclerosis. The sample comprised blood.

The chain's CDR3 is CATSRTSWRPNEQFF. The CDR3 nucleotides read TGTGCCACCAGCAGGACATCTTGGCGGCCCAATGAGCAGTTCTTC. The chain is built from TRBV15 and TRBJ2-1; D unclear. V lost 3 bases and J 6 bases, leaving 15 bases between the germline ends. The CDR3 length is 15 residues. Germline V gene sequence: CDR1 LNHNV, CDR2 YYDKDF (reference sequence).